These 20 T cell receptor beta chains originate from one sample sequenced in a study of human T cells and chemical hapten exposure. Time point reported: pre-sensitization, week 0. Specified treatment: therapeutic diphenylcyclopropenone sensitization with weekly scalp DPC. TCRdb reprocessed the RACE reads via MiXCR and lists one record per CDR3 protein. This table holds under 300,000 distinct CDR3 sequences, 8.6% found once. Specimen: whole blood, collected in connection with sensitization to the hapten diphenylcyclopropenone (DPC). These receptors all stem from a woman aged 40 to 55 with alopecia areata. Some clones in this sample may be carry-over from other donors' samples.

This clonotype has at least ten counts. The CDR3 here is CASSSQGADGNTIYF. DNA of the CDR3: TGTGCCAGCAGCTCACAGGGGGCCGATGGAAACACCATATATTTT. V and J are TRBV7-2 and TRBJ1-3; 9 bases fit TRBD1. The germline CDR1 and CDR2 sequences are SGHTA and FQGNSA. The V and J ends lost 4 bases and 3 bases, in that order; junction bases with no gene match: 4. The CDR3 is 15 residues long.

V usage is TRBV30 and J usage is TRBJ2-1, with 9 bases aligning to TRBD1. This CDR3 is 14 amino acids long. The trim removed 2 bases at V and 5 bases at J, leaving 4 bases unmatched. Germline V CDR1 and CDR2: GTSNPN, SVGIG (reference sequence). CDR3 DNA sequence: TGTGCCTGGAGTTACAGGGGGCAGAACAATGAGCAGTTCTTC. It specifies CAWSYRGQNNEQFF.

The CDR3, as DNA: TGTGCCAGCACCCCCTTGGGCAGGGGCTACGAGCAGTACTTC. Amino acids: CASTPLGRGYEQYF. The chain links TRBV11-1 to TRBJ2-7; possibly TRBD1 for D (6 bases). Trimming stripped 7 bases from V and 3 bases from J, with 16 bases between. The CDR3 sequence is 14 residues long. The germline V gene encodes CDR1 SGHAT and CDR2 FQDESV (reference sequence). The full variable domain, with the rest looked up from reference TRBV11-1 and TRBJ2-7, is EAEVAQSPRYKITEKSQAVAFWCDPISGHATLYWYRQILGQGPELLVQFQDESVVDDSQLPKDRFSAERLKGVDSTLKIQPAELGDSAMYLCASTPLGRGYEQYFGPGTRLTVT.

The chain links TRBV20-1 to TRBJ2-7, with 11 bases matching TRBD2. The CDR3 spans 14 residues. Germline CDR1 reads DFQATT; CDR2 reads SNEGSKA (reference sequence). V lost 5 bases and J lost 6; bases outside the gene matches: 9. For the CDR3, the DNA is TGCAGTGCTCTCTCACTAGCGGGAGTGCTCGAGCAGTACTTC. Encoded protein: CSALSLAGVLEQYF.

This clonotype occurred a few times. The rearrangement links TRBV28 to TRBJ1-5; unclear D gene. There are 16 residues in the CDR3. Germline-derived CDR1 and CDR2 are MDHEN and SYDVKM. V was shortened by 3 bases and J by 0 bases, with 12 bases between the two germline ends. CDR3 protein: CASSFVLKYSNQPQHF. The CDR3 nucleotides read TGTGCCAGCAGTTTTGTACTTAAATATAGCAATCAGCCCCAGCATTTT.

This sequence joins TRBV6-5 and TRBJ1-4; no firm D call. V shed 10 bases and J shed 6 bases, with 18 bases lying between them. The germline gives CDR1 MNHEY, CDR2 SVGAGI. This CDR3 comprises 14 residues. The CDR3 loop reads CATQRGGSDEKLFF. The CDR3 DNA reads TGTGCCACCCAACGGGGTGGTTCCGATGAAAAACTGTTTTTT.

This clonotype was counted only a few times. The gene calls are TRBV28 and TRBJ2-7; 10 nucleotides agree with TRBD2. Germline loops: CDR1 MDHEN, CDR2 SYDVKM. The V and J ends lost 5 bases and 3 bases, in that order; junction bases with no gene match: 7. The CDR3 is 15 amino acids. The CDR3 here is CASSPPPSGGYEQYF. The CDR3 DNA follows: TGTGCCAGCAGTCCCCCTCCTAGCGGGGGCTACGAGCAGTACTTC.

This clonotype showed up just a few times. The gene calls are TRBV5-1 and TRBJ2-4; D might be TRBD2 (6 bases). Trimming removed 4 bases from V and 0 bases from J, with 14 bases in between. CDR1 and CDR2 (germline): SGHRS, YFSETQ. The CDR3 runs 16 residues. The CDR3 coding sequence is TGCGCCAGCAGCGCGGGGAGCTTACTAGCCAAAAACATTCAGTACTTC. This codes for CASSAGSLLAKNIQYF.

This clonotype has just a few counts. The chain recombines TRBV3-1 with TRBJ2-1; 9 bases agree with TRBD1. The CDR3 is made up of 16 amino acids. The trim removed 4 bases at V and 1 base at J, leaving 5 bases unmatched. From germline, CDR1 is LGHDT and CDR2 YNNKEL (reference sequence). The chain's CDR3 is CASSPRDRASYNEQFF. The CDR3 coding sequence is TGTGCCAGCAGCCCCCGGGACAGGGCTTCCTACAATGAGCAGTTCTTC.

This clonotype was recorded a few times. V is TRBV4-1 and J is TRBJ2-7; D is possibly TRBD2 (5 bases). The CDR3 has 14 residues. The germline V gene encodes CDR1 MGHRA and CDR2 YSYEKL. V gave up 1 base and J gave up 2 bases, with 9 bases separating them. The CDR3 here is CASSQARGAYEQYF. The CDR3 bases are TGCGCCAGCAGCCAAGCCCGGGGTGCCTACGAGCAGTACTTC.

This clonotype was counted between two and nine times. This chain uses TRBV10-3 with TRBJ1-3, with D maybe TRBD1 (5 bases). The V gene's germline CDR1 is ENHRY and CDR2 SYGVKD. This CDR3 has 15 residues. The V and J ends lost 6 bases and 4 bases respectively, with 16 bases between them. CDR3 coding DNA: TGTGCCATCAGCCCTCCAGGGACTTCAGGAAACACCATATATTTT. Translation: CAISPPGTSGNTIYF.

This clonotype was seen at least ten times. This chain joins TRBV4-1 and TRBJ2-7; 8 nucleotides line up with TRBD2. From germline, CDR1 is MGHRA and CDR2 YSYEKL. This CDR3 contains 14 residues. Trimming removed 5 bases from V and 3 bases from J; junction bases left unmatched: 6. In DNA form, the CDR3 reads TGCGCCAGCAGCGAAAGCGGGAGCCTCTACGAGCAGTACTTC. Amino acids: CASSESGSLYEQYF.

This clonotype was counted many times. The chain employs TRBV20-1 and TRBJ2-1, with TRBD2 matching 10 bases. The germline V gene has CDR1 DFQATT and CDR2 SNEGSKA (reference sequence). This CDR3 is 15 amino acids long. CDR3 residues: CSNVAGGSSYNEQFF. The CDR3 DNA reads TGCAGCAACGTAGCGGGAGGAAGCTCCTACAATGAGCAGTTCTTC.

This clonotype showed up many times. The chain employs TRBV20-1 and TRBJ1-5; maybe TRBD1 (5 bases). Germline CDR1 is DFQATT and CDR2 is SNEGSKA (reference sequence). This CDR3 contains 16 residues. Trimming removed 0 bases at V and 3 bases at J, with 15 bases between. The CDR3, as DNA: TGCAGTGCTAGAGATGGGGTGGGGCAGCTCAATCAGCCCCAGCATTTT. Its protein is CSARDGVGQLNQPQHF.

This clonotype was seen at least ten times. The chain combines TRBV7-2 with TRBJ2-5; 15 nucleotides match TRBD2. The V and J ends lost 4 bases and 7 bases, in that order; junction bases with no gene match: 10. The CDR3 loop spans 17 amino acids. Germline V gives CDR1 SGHTA, CDR2 FQGNSA. The chain's CDR3 is CASSSQPGLAGGGTQYF. The DNA for the CDR3 is TGTGCCAGCAGCTCCCAACCGGGACTAGCGGGAGGAGGGACCCAGTACTTC. The full variable domain, in which reference TRBV7-2 and TRBJ2-5 provide the parts outside the CDR3, is GAGVSQSPSNKVTEKGKDVELRCDPISGHTALYWYRQSLGQGLEFLIYFQGNSAPDKSGLPSDRFSAERTGGSVSTLTIQRTQQEDSAVYLCASSSQPGLAGGGTQYFGPGTRLLVL.

This clonotype was counted a few times. The chain has TRBV5-5 and TRBJ1-1, with unresolved D. CDR3 length: 15 residues. Germline V gene data show CDR1 as SGHKS and CDR2 as YYEKEE (reference sequence). V dropped 2 bases and J dropped 0 bases, with 11 bases sitting between them. CDR3 bases: TGTGCCAGCAGCTTTGTTTTGACCATGAACACTGAAGCTTTCTTT. Its translation is CASSFVLTMNTEAFF.

The chain links TRBV7-2 to TRBJ2-3; D may be TRBD1 (5 bases). The CDR3 sequence is 15 residues long. The V gene lost 2 bases and the J gene lost 4 bases, with 13 bases spanning the gap. CDR1 is SGHTA, CDR2 FQGNSA, per germline. CDR3 sequence reads: CASSLQDLGADTQYF. For the CDR3, the DNA is TGTGCCAGCAGCTTACAGGATTTAGGGGCAGATACGCAGTATTTT.

This clonotype was detected a few times. The rearrangement links TRBV27 to TRBJ2-2, with TRBD2 matching over 10 bases. V lost 5 bases and J lost 6; bases outside the gene matches: 15. Germline-derived CDR1 and CDR2 are MNHEY and SMNVEV (reference sequence). CDR3 length: 18 amino acids. CDR3 amino acids: CASSKLAGATMGSGELFF. In nucleotides, the CDR3 is TGTGCCAGCAGTAAGCTAGCGGGAGCCACAATGGGGTCCGGGGAGCTGTTTTTT.

This clonotype was counted only a few times. This rearrangement joins TRBV20-1 to TRBJ2-7; maybe TRBD2 (7 bases). Germline V gives CDR1 DFQATT, CDR2 SNEGSKA (reference sequence). The CDR3 loop spans 14 amino acids. The V and J ends lost 0 bases and 4 bases respectively, with 13 bases between them. DNA of the CDR3: TGCAGTGCTAGAGACGGAGGGGGGGCTTACGAGCAGTACTTC. This translates into CSARDGGGAYEQYF.

There are a few counts of this clonotype. The J gene is TRBJ1-5, the V gene TRBV27, with D maybe TRBD1 (6 bases). CDR1 and CDR2 (germline): MNHEY, SMNVEV (reference sequence). The CDR3 runs to 14 residues. V was shortened by 5 bases and J by 6 bases, with 14 bases between the two germline ends. CDR3 amino acids: CASSRRGLGQPQHF. CDR3 in DNA: TGTGCCAGCAGTCGACGGGGGCTGGGTCAGCCCCAGCATTTT.